Listed here are 3 T cell receptor beta chains from one sample, sequenced in a study of vaccination and CD4 T cells after COVID-19. No antigen has been identified for these receptors. Noted treatment: roughly 10-day PBMC culture with coronavirus spike peptide pools or control peptides (ViraFEST assay). Researchers used the Oncomine TCR Beta short-read assay to sequence DNA from cultured CD4+ T cells. Each CDR3 protein is one row after TCRdb ran MiXCR on the PCR reads. The table includes around 20,000 distinct CDR3 sequences, around 40% detected once. The input for sequencing was CD4+ T cells from blood, cultured in vitro, taken before SARS-CoV-2 vaccination. These receptors were taken from a human donor who had recovered from COVID-19.

The chain combines TRBV28 with TRBJ2-5, with D tentatively TRBD2 (5 bases). Between the trimmed V and J ends, which lost 5 bases and 4 bases, there was a span of 8 bases. The CDR3 contains 12 residues. Germline V lookup: CDR1 MDHEN, CDR2 SYDVKM. The CDR3 protein is CASSVRGETQYF. The CDR3 coding sequence is TGTGCCAGCAGTGTCCGGGGAGAGACCCAGTACTTC.

The chain joins TRBV7-8 to TRBJ1-6, with D perhaps TRBD1 (5 bases). CDR1 is SGHVS, CDR2 FQNEAQ, per germline. This CDR3 has 14 amino acids. The V end was cut by 5 bases, the J end by 9 bases, with 14 bases between. The CDR3 nucleotides are TGTGCCAGCAGCCTAACTCAGGGCCCTTCACCCCTCCACTTT. This encodes CASSLTQGPSPLHF. The full variable domain, in which reference TRBV7-8 and TRBJ1-6 provide the parts outside the CDR3, is GAGVSQSPRYKVAKRGQDVALRCDPISGHVSLFWYQQALGQGPEFLTYFQNEAQLDKSGLPSDRFFAERPEGSVSTLKIQRTQQEDSAVYLCASSLTQGPSPLHFGNGTRLTVT.

This clonotype was seen a handful of times. The rearrangement joins TRBV10-3 to TRBJ1-1; D may be TRBD1 (5 bases). The CDR3 is 13 amino acids. Trimming took off 6 bases at V and 9 bases at J, with 17 bases between the two ends. Germline CDR1 and CDR2: ENHRY and SYGVKD. CDR3 sequence: CAIREGEGQKAFF. In nucleotides, the CDR3 is TGTGCCATCAGGGAAGGGGAAGGGCAGAAAGCTTTCTTT.